The clone carrying this T cell receptor (beta chain) was seen once. These data belong to a study of control samples from healthy donors and cancer patients. TCRdb's copy holds only in-frame clones and misses some; the assay was immunoSEQ multiplex PCR. This sample has about 170,000 clones, with 91% found just once. The germline V gene encodes CDR1 MRHNA and CDR2 SNTAGT. J gave up 4 bases and V 4 bases, and 3 bases lay outside the gene matches. CDR3 size: 15 residues. This clonotype was obtained from a woman in her thirties in good health. The V and J genes are TRBV6-4 and TRBJ2-3, with 12 bases aligning to TRBD1. Sequencing was performed on blood. The chain's CDR3 is CASSAGTGGPDTQYF. The CDR3 DNA sequence: TGTGCCAGCAGTGCCGGGACAGGGGGCCCAGATACGCAGTATTTT.